This is a list of T cell receptor beta chains from one sample in a study of a mutant IDH1 vaccine in newly diagnosed glioma. Assay used: immunoSEQ multiplex PCR; TCRdb lists only in-frame clones, some missing. The sample has around 30,000 clones; approximately 80% are singletons. This specimen consisted of peripheral blood mononuclear cells (PBMCs), obtained from a glioma patient treated with radiotherapy, temozolomide or both. The receptor source for this set is a man aged 45-60 years with glioma. Some clones in this sample may be carry-over from other donors' samples. The CDR3 runs from the conserved cysteine through the conserved F or W. D genes are given only for firm matches. Size is omitted from some rows. Given values are once, few, many or a class for expanded clones.

D: TRBD1; size: -; J: TRBJ2-5; V: TRBV7-9; DNA: TGTGCCAGCAGCCCGGGACAGGGGATATTGGAAGAGACCCAGTACTTC; CDR3: CASSPGQGILEETQYF
D: -; size: -; J: TRBJ2-5; V: TRBV14; DNA: TGTGCCAGCAGCCGTGTCGGCCAAGAGACCCAGTACTTC; CDR3: CASSRVGQETQYF
D: -; size: -; J: TRBJ1-2; V: TRBV6-5; DNA: TGTGCCAGCAGCCGACTACAGCTTAACTATGGCTACACCTTC; CDR3: CASSRLQLNYGYTF
D: TRBD1; size: -; J: TRBJ1-6; V: TRBV11-3; DNA: TGTGCCAGCAGCTTAAGACAGGGGGAATCACCCCTCCACTTT; CDR3: CASSLRQGESPLHF
D: TRBD2; size: -; J: TRBJ2-5; V: TRBV2; DNA: TGTGCCAGCAGTCCCGGGACTAGCGGGGGGGAGACCCAGTACTTC; CDR3: CASSPGTSGGETQYF
D: -; size: few; J: TRBJ1-4; V: TRBV11-2; DNA: TGTGCCAGCAGCGTCCAGGGGCAAAAGGAAAAACTGTTTTTT; CDR3: CASSVQGQKEKLFF
D: -; size: -; J: TRBJ2-5; V: TRBV5-4; DNA: TGTGCCAGCACCCTGGAGCCTGGGCAAAAAGAGACCCAGTACTTC; CDR3: CASTLEPGQKETQYF
D: -; size: -; J: TRBJ2-1; V: TRBV5-4; DNA: TGTGCCAGCAGCTTGTTGGACTACAATGAGCAGTTCTTC; CDR3: CASSLLDYNEQFF
D: TRBD1; size: -; J: TRBJ2-7; V: TRBV27; DNA: TGTGCCAGCAGTCGCCCGGGACAGGGCTTGGTGGTGCAGTACTTC; CDR3: CASSRPGQGLVVQYF
D: TRBD2; size: -; J: TRBJ2-1; V: TRBV5-1; DNA: TGCGCCAGCAGCCCGGGACTAGCCACCTACAATGAGCAGTTCTTC; CDR3: CASSPGLATYNEQFF
D: -; size: -; J: TRBJ2-3; V: TRBV9; DNA: TGTGCCAGCAGCTTAGGACATACGCAGTATTTT; CDR3: CASSLGHTQYF
D: -; size: -; J: TRBJ2-7; V: TRBV6-5; DNA: TGTGCCAGCAGCCCTCTTAGGGTAAGAGGCTACAAGCAGTACTTC; CDR3: CASSPLRVRGYKQYF
D: -; size: -; J: TRBJ1-2; V: TRBV6-6; DNA: TGTGCCAGCAGTTTCGGGGCGCCGGTCGGCTATGGCTACACCTTC; CDR3: CASSFGAPVGYGYTF
D: -; size: -; J: TRBJ1-5; V: TRBV7-2; DNA: TGTGCCAGCAGTCCTTCCCAGGGGAGGGGCAATCAGCCCCAGCATTTT; CDR3: CASSPSQGRGNQPQHF
D: -; size: -; J: TRBJ2-7; V: TRBV29-1; DNA: TGCAGCGTTGTGACGGGGCTACAGTCCTACGAGCAGTACTTC; CDR3: CSVVTGLQSYEQYF
D: TRBD1; size: -; J: TRBJ1-1; V: TRBV4-3; DNA: TGCGCCAGCAGCCTACGGACAGGGGGCCCTGTGGGAGCTTTCTTT; CDR3: CASSLRTGGPVGAFF
D: -; size: -; J: TRBJ1-3; V: TRBV7-9; DNA: TGTGCCAGCAGCCCCGGACAGGGAAACACCATATATTTT; CDR3: CASSPGQGNTIYF
D: TRBD1; size: -; J: TRBJ1-1; V: TRBV5-4; DNA: TGTGCCAGCAGCTTTGGTTCAACAGGGGGGAACACTGAAGCTTTCTTT; CDR3: CASSFGSTGGNTEAFF
D: TRBD2; size: -; J: TRBJ2-3; V: TRBV19; DNA: TGTGCCAGTAGTGGGGGGACTAGCGGACACCCTAGCACAGATACGCAGTATTTT; CDR3: CASSGGTSGHPSTDTQYF
D: -; size: once; J: TRBJ2-7; V: TRBV14; DNA: TGTGCCAGCAGCCAAAAGCGGATCTCCTACGAGCAGTACTTC; CDR3: CASSQKRISYEQYF
D: -; size: once; J: TRBJ2-5; V: TRBV9; DNA: TGTGCCAGCAGCGCCCGGGACCTAGCGGAGACCCAGTACTTC; CDR3: CASSARDLAETQYF
D: -; size: -; J: TRBJ2-5; V: TRBV5-1; DNA: TGCGCCAGCAGCTTGGTCGGGGGCGGTGAGACCCAGTACTTC; CDR3: CASSLVGGGETQYF
D: -; size: -; J: TRBJ2-3; V: TRBV19; DNA: TGTGCCAGTTCGGGACACCTCAATACAGATACGCAGTATTTT; CDR3: CASSGHLNTDTQYF
D: TRBD1; size: -; J: TRBJ2-1; V: TRBV6-6; DNA: TGTGCCAGCAGTCCCGGGACAGGGGGGTTGTATGAGCAGTTCTTC; CDR3: CASSPGTGGLYEQFF
D: -; size: -; J: TRBJ2-7; V: TRBV5-1; DNA: TGCGCCAGCAGCTTGGTAGGGGCGAACTGGGAGCAGTACTTC; CDR3: CASSLVGANWEQYF
D: -; size: -; J: TRBJ1-1; V: TRBV2; DNA: TGTGCCAGCAGCCCCGGAGGGGGGGGCACTGAAGCTTTCTTT; CDR3: CASSPGGGGTEAFF
D: -; size: -; J: TRBJ1-1; V: TRBV2; DNA: TGTGCCAGCAAGGCGGCTACCACTGAAGCTTTCTTT; CDR3: CASKAATTEAFF
D: -; size: -; J: TRBJ1-2; V: TRBV7-9; DNA: TGTGCCAGCAGCTTAGGGTCAGGCCCCCATGGCTACACCTTC; CDR3: CASSLGSGPHGYTF
D: -; size: -; J: TRBJ1-2; V: TRBV19; DNA: TGTGCCAGTAGTATGGGTCCAGCCGGTGGCTACACCTTC; CDR3: CASSMGPAGGYTF
D: -; size: -; J: TRBJ1-1; V: TRBV6-6; DNA: TGTGCCGGATCGGGACACCAATTTAACACTGAAGCTTTCTTT; CDR3: CAGSGHQFNTEAFF
D: -; size: -; J: TRBJ1-2; V: TRBV2; DNA: TGTGCCAGCGTCCCTATCCGGGGGCGGAACTATGGCTACACCTTC; CDR3: CASVPIRGRNYGYTF
D: -; size: -; J: TRBJ2-3; V: TRBV6-5; DNA: TGTGCCAGCAGTTACTCGAGGCTAGCGAGCACAGATACGCAGTATTTT; CDR3: CASSYSRLASTDTQYF
D: -; size: -; J: TRBJ1-1; V: TRBV7-9; DNA: TGTGCCAGCAGCGCGGACACGAACACTGAAGCTTTCTTT; CDR3: CASSADTNTEAFF
D: TRBD2; size: few; J: TRBJ2-3; V: TRBV28; DNA: TGTGCCAGCAGTTTAAGGACTAGCGGCACAGATACGCAGTATTTT; CDR3: CASSLRTSGTDTQYF
D: -; size: -; J: TRBJ1-5; V: TRBV6-6; DNA: TGTGCCAGCAGCCCGAAGGAGGGCAATCAGCCCCAGCATTTT; CDR3: CASSPKEGNQPQHF
D: -; size: once; J: TRBJ1-1; V: TRBV30; DNA: TGTGCCTGGAGTGTAGTGGGGGGGGGAGCTTTCTTT; CDR3: CAWSVVGGGAFF
D: -; size: -; J: TRBJ1-1; V: TRBV19; DNA: TGTGCCAGTAGTATGGGTCTTCTGAACACTGAAGCTTTCTTT; CDR3: CASSMGLLNTEAFF
D: TRBD1; size: -; J: TRBJ1-5; V: TRBV7-2; DNA: TGTGCCAGCAGCGCCCGACAGGGGGCTATGGATCAGCCCCAGCATTTT; CDR3: CASSARQGAMDQPQHF
D: TRBD1; size: -; J: TRBJ2-5; V: TRBV19; DNA: TGTGCCAGTAGTCCTGGAGGCAGGGGGATTGGGGCCCAGTACTTC; CDR3: CASSPGGRGIGAQYF
D: TRBD2; size: -; J: TRBJ2-1; V: TRBV6-4; DNA: TGTGCCAGCAGTGACGAGACTAGCGGGGGGGCAAGTGAGCAGTTCTTC; CDR3: CASSDETSGGASEQFF
D: -; size: -; J: TRBJ1-2; V: TRBV9; DNA: TGTGCCAGCAGTAGGGCCAGCGGAGCCTATGGCTACACCTTC; CDR3: CASSRASGAYGYTF
D: -; size: few; J: TRBJ1-1; V: TRBV2; DNA: TGTGCCAGCAGTGAGGGGCTGAACACTGAAGCTTTCTTT; CDR3: CASSEGLNTEAFF
D: TRBD1; size: -; J: TRBJ1-4; V: TRBV5-1; DNA: TGCGCCAGCAGCCAGGGACAGGGAGCAACTAATGAAAAACTGTTTTTT; CDR3: CASSQGQGATNEKLFF
D: TRBD2; size: -; J: TRBJ2-6; V: TRBV28; DNA: TGTGCCAGCAGGCGGGGGGGTGGGAGTGGGGCCAACGTCCTGACTTTC; CDR3: CASRRGGGSGANVLTF
D: -; size: -; J: TRBJ2-1; V: TRBV4-3; DNA: TGCGCCAGCAGCCAAAGATTGGACAGAGACAATGAGCAGTTCTTC; CDR3: CASSQRLDRDNEQFF
D: TRBD1; size: -; J: TRBJ2-3; V: TRBV7-2; DNA: TGTGCCAGCAGGACAGGGGGGGTTCCAGATACGCAGTATTTT; CDR3: CASRTGGVPDTQYF
D: TRBD2; size: -; J: TRBJ2-3; V: TRBV4-2; DNA: TGTGCCAGCAGCCAAAACCGGGGGCTAGCGGGAGGTCCCCTGGATACGCAGTATTTT; CDR3: CASSQNRGLAGGPLDTQYF
D: -; size: few; J: TRBJ1-4; V: TRBV7-2; DNA: TGTGCCAGCAGCCCCCCCGGGGTAGGCGCCCAACTGTTTTTT; CDR3: CASSPPGVGAQLFF
D: -; size: -; J: TRBJ2-1; V: TRBV4-3; DNA: TGCGCCAGCAGCCAAGTACTAGTGAATGAGCAGTTCTTC; CDR3: CASSQVLVNEQFF